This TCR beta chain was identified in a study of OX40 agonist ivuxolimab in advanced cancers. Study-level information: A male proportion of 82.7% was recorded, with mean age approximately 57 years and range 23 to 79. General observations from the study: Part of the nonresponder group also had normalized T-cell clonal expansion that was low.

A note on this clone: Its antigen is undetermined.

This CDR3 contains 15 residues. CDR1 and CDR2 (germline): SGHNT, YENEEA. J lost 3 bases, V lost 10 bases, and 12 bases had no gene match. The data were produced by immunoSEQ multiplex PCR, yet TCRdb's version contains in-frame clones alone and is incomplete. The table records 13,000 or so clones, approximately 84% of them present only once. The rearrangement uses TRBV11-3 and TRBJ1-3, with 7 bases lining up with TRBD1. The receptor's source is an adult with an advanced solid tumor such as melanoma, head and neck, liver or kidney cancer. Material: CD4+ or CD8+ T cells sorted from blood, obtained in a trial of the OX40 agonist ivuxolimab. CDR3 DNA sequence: TGTGCCACCGATTCGACAGGGAGCGGTGGAAACACCATATATTTT. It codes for CATDSTGSGGNTIYF.